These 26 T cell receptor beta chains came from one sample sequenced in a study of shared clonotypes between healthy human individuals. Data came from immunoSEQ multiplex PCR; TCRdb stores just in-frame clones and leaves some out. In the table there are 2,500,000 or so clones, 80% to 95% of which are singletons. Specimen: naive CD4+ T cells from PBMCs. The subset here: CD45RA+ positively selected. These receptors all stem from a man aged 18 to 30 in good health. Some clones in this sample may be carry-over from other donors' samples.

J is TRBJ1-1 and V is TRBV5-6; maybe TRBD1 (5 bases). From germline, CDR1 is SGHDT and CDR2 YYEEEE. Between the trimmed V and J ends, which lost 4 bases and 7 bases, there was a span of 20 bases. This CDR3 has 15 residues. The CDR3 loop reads CASSQDMGEVFEAFF. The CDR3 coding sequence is TGTGCCAGCAGCCAGGACATGGGGGAAGTTTTTGAAGCTTTCTTT.

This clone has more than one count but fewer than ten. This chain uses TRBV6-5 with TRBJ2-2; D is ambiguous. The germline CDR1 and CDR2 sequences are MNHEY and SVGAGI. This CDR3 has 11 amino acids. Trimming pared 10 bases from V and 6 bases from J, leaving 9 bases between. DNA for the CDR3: TGTGCCACTCAGTCGGCCGGGGAGCTGTTTTTT. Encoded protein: CATQSAGELFF.

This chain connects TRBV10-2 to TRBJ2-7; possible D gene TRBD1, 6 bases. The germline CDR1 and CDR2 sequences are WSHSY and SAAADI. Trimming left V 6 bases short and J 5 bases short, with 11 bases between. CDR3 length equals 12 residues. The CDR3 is CASSSQGNEQYF. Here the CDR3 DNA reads TGCGCCAGCAGCTCACAGGGTAACGAGCAGTACTTC.

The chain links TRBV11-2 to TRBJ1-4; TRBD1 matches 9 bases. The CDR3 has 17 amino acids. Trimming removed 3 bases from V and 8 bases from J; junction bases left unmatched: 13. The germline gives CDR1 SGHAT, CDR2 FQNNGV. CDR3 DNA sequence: TGTGCCAGCAGCTTCCGAATATCGACAGGGGGTTCGGAAAAACTGTTTTTT. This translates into CASSFRISTGGSEKLFF.

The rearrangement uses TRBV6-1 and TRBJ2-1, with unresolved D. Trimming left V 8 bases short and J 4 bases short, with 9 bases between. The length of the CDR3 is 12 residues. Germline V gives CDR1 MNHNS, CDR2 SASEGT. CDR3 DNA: TGTGCCAGCGGATTGAGGTACAATGAGCAGTTCTTC. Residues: CASGLRYNEQFF.

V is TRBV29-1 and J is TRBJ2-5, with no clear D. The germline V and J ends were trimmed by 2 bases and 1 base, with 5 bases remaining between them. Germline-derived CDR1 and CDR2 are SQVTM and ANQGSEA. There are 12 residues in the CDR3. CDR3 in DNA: TGCAGCGTTGAACCTAGCCAAGAGACCCAGTACTTC. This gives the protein CSVEPSQETQYF.

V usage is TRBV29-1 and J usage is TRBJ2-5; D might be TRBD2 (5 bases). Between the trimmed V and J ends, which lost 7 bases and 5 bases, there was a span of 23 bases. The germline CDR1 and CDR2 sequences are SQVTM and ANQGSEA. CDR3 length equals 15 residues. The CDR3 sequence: CSAQTLAQRGETQYF. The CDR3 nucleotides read TGCAGCGCCCAAACCCTAGCCCAGAGAGGGGAGACCCAGTACTTC.

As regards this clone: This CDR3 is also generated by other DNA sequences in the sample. Written as DNA, the CDR3 is TGTGCCAGCTCATTAGGGAACACTGAAGCTTTCTTT. This sequence encodes CASSLGNTEAFF. The rearrangement joins TRBV18 to TRBJ1-1; D is undetermined. The germline gives CDR1 KGHSH, CDR2 LQKENI. Trimming removed 5 bases from V and 1 base from J, with 5 bases in between. The CDR3 extends over 12 amino acids.

The CDR3: CASSLVRRPGELFF. In nucleotides, the CDR3 is TGTGCCAGCAGCTTAGTGCGACGCCCCGGGGAGCTGTTTTTT. The V and J genes are TRBV7-2 and TRBJ2-2; the D is unclear. This CDR3 contains 14 residues. Germline lookup yields CDR1 SGHTA and CDR2 FQGNSA. V shed 1 base and J shed 6 bases, with 9 bases lying between them.

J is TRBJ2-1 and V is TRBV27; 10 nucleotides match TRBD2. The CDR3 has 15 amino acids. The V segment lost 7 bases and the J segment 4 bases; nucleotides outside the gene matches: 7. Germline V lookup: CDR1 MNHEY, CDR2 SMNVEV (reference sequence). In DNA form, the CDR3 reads TGTGCCAGCAAGCGGGAGGGCCGTCCTTACAATGAGCAGTTCTTC. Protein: CASKREGRPYNEQFF.

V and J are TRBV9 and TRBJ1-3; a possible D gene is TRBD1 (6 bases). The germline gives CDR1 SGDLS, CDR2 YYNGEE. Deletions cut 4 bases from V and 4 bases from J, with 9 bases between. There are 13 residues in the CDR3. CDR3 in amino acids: CASSRGRGNTIYF. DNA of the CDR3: TGTGCCAGCAGCAGGGGGAGGGGAAACACCATATATTTT.

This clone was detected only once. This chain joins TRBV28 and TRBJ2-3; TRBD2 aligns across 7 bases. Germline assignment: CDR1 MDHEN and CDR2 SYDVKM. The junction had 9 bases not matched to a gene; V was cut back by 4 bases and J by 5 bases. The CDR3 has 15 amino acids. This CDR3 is CASSSGELAIDTQYF. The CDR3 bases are TGTGCCAGCAGTTCGGGCGAACTAGCGATAGATACGCAGTATTTT.

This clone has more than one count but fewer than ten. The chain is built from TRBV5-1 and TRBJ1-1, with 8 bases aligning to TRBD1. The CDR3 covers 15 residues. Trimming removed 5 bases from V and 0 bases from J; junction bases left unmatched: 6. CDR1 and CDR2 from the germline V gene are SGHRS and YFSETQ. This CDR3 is CASRLQGALNTEAFF. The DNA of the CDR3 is TGCGCCAGCAGGCTGCAGGGGGCATTGAACACTGAAGCTTTCTTT. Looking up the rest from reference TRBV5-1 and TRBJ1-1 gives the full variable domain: KAGVTQTPRYLIKTRGQQVTLSCSPISGHRSVSWYQQTPGQGLQFLFEYFSETQRNKGNFPGRFSGRQFSNSRSEMNVSTLELGDSALYLCASRLQGALNTEAFFGQGTRLTVV.

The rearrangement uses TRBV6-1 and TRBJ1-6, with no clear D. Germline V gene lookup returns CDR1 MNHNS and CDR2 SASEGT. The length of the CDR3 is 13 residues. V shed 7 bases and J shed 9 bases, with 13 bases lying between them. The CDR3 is CASIGPWGSPLHF. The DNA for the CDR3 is TGTGCCAGCATAGGTCCGTGGGGTTCACCCCTCCACTTT.

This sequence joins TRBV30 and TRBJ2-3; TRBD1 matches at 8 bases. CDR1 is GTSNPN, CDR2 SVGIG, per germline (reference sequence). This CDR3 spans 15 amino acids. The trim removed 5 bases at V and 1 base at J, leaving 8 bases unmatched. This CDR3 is CAWGLTGARTDTQYF. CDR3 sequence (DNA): TGTGCCTGGGGTCTGACAGGGGCCCGCACAGATACGCAGTATTTT.

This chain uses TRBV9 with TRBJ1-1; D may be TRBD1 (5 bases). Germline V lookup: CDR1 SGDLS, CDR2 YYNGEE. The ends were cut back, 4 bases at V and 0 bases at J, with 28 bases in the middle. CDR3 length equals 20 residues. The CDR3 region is CASSHSVKDTRISLNTEAFF. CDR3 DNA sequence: TGTGCCAGCAGCCACTCCGTCAAGGACACCCGGATATCATTGAACACTGAAGCTTTCTTT. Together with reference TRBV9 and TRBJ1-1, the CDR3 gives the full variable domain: DSGVTQTPKHLITATGQRVTLRCSPRSGDLSVYWYQQSLDQGLQFLIQYYNGEERAKGNILERFSAQQFPDLHSELNLSSLELGDSALYFCASSHSVKDTRISLNTEAFFGQGTRLTVV.

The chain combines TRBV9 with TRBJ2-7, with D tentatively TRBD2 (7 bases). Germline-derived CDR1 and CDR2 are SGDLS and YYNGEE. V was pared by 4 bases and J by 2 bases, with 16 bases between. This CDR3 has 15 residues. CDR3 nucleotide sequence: TGTGCCAGCAGCCGGGGGGCTAGCGTTACCTACGAGCAGTACTTC. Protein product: CASSRGASVTYEQYF.

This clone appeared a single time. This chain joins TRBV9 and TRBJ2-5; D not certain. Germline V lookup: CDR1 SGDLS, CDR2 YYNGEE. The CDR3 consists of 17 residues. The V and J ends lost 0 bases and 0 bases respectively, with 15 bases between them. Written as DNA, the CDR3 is TGTGCCAGCAGCGTAGCCTCGGTTTTAGGGTACCAAGAGACCCAGTACTTC. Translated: CASSVASVLGYQETQYF.

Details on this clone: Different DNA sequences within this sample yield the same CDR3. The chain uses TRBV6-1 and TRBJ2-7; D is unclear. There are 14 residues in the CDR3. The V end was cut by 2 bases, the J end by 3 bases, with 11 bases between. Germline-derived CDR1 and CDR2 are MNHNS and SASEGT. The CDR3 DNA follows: TGTGCCAGCAGTGAAAATAGTGGGCTCTACGAGCAGTACTTC. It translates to CASSENSGLYEQYF.

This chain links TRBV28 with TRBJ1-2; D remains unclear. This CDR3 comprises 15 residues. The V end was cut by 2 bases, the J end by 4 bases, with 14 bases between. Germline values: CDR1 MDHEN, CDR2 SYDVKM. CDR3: CASSLPLGSPYGYTF. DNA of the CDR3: TGTGCCAGCAGTTTACCCCTCGGATCGCCCTATGGCTACACCTTC.

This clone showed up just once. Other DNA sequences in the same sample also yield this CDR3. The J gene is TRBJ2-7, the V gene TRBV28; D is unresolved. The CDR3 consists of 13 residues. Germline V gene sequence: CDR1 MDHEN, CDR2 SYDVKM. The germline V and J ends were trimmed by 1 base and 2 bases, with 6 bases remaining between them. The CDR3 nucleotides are TGTGCCAGCAGTTTATCGACACCCTACGAGCAGTACTTC. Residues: CASSLSTPYEQYF.

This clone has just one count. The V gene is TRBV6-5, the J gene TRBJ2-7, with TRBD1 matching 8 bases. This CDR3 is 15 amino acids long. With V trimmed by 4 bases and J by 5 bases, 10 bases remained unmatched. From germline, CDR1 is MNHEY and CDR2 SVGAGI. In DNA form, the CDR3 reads TGTGCCAGCAGTTCCGCCGGGACAGGCCGGAACGAGCAGTACTTC. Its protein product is CASSSAGTGRNEQYF.

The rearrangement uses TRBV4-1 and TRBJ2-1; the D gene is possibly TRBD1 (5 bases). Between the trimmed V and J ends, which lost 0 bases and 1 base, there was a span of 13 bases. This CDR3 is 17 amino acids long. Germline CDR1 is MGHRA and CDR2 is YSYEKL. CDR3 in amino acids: CASSQEGRDRSYNEQFF. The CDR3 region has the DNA TGCGCCAGCAGCCAAGAGGGGCGAGACCGATCCTACAATGAGCAGTTCTTC.

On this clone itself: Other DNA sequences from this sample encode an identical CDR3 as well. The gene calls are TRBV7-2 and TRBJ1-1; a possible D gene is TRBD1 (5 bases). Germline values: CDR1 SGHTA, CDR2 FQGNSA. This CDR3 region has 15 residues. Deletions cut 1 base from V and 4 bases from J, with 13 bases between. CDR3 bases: TGTGCCAGCAGCTTAGGAGGGTTGGGGGGCACTGAAGCTTTCTTT. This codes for CASSLGGLGGTEAFF.

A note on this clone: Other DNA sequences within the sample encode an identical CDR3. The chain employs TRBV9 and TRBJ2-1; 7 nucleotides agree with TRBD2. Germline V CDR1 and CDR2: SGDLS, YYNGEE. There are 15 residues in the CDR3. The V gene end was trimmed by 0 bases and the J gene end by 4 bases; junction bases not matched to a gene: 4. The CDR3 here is CASSVGSGTYNEQFF. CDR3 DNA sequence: TGTGCCAGCAGCGTAGGAAGCGGGACTTACAATGAGCAGTTCTTC.

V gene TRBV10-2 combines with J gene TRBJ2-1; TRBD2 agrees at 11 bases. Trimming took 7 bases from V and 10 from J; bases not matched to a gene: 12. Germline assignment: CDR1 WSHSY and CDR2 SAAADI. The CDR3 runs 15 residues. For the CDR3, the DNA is TGCGCCAGCATTCACGGGACTAGCGGCCCTCTGGAGCAGTTCTTC. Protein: CASIHGTSGPLEQFF.